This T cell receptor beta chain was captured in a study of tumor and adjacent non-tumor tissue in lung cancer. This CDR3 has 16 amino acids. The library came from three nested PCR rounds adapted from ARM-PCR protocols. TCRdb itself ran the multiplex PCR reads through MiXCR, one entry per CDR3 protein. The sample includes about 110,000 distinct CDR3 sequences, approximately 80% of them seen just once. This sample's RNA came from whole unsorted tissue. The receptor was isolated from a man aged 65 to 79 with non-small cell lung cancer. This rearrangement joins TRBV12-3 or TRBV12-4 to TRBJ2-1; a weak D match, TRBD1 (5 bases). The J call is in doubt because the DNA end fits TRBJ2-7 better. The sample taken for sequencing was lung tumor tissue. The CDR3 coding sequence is TGTGCCAGCAGTACCGCAACAGGTATCACCTACAATGAGCAGTACTTC. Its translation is CASSTATGITYNEQYF.